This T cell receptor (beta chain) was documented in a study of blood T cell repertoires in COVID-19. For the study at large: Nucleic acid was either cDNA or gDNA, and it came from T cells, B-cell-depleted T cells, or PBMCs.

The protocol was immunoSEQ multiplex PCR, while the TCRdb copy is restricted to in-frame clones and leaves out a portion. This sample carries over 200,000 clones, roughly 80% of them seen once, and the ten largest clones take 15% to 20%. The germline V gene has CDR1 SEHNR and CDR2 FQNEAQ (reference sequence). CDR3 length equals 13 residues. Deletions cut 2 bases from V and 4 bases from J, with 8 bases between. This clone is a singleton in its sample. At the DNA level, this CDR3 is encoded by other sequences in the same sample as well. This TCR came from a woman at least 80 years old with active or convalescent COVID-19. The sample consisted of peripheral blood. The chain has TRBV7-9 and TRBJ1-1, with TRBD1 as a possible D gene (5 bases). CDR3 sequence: CASSLQGGTEAFF. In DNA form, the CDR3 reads TGTGCCAGCAGCTTACAGGGAGGCACTGAAGCTTTCTTT.